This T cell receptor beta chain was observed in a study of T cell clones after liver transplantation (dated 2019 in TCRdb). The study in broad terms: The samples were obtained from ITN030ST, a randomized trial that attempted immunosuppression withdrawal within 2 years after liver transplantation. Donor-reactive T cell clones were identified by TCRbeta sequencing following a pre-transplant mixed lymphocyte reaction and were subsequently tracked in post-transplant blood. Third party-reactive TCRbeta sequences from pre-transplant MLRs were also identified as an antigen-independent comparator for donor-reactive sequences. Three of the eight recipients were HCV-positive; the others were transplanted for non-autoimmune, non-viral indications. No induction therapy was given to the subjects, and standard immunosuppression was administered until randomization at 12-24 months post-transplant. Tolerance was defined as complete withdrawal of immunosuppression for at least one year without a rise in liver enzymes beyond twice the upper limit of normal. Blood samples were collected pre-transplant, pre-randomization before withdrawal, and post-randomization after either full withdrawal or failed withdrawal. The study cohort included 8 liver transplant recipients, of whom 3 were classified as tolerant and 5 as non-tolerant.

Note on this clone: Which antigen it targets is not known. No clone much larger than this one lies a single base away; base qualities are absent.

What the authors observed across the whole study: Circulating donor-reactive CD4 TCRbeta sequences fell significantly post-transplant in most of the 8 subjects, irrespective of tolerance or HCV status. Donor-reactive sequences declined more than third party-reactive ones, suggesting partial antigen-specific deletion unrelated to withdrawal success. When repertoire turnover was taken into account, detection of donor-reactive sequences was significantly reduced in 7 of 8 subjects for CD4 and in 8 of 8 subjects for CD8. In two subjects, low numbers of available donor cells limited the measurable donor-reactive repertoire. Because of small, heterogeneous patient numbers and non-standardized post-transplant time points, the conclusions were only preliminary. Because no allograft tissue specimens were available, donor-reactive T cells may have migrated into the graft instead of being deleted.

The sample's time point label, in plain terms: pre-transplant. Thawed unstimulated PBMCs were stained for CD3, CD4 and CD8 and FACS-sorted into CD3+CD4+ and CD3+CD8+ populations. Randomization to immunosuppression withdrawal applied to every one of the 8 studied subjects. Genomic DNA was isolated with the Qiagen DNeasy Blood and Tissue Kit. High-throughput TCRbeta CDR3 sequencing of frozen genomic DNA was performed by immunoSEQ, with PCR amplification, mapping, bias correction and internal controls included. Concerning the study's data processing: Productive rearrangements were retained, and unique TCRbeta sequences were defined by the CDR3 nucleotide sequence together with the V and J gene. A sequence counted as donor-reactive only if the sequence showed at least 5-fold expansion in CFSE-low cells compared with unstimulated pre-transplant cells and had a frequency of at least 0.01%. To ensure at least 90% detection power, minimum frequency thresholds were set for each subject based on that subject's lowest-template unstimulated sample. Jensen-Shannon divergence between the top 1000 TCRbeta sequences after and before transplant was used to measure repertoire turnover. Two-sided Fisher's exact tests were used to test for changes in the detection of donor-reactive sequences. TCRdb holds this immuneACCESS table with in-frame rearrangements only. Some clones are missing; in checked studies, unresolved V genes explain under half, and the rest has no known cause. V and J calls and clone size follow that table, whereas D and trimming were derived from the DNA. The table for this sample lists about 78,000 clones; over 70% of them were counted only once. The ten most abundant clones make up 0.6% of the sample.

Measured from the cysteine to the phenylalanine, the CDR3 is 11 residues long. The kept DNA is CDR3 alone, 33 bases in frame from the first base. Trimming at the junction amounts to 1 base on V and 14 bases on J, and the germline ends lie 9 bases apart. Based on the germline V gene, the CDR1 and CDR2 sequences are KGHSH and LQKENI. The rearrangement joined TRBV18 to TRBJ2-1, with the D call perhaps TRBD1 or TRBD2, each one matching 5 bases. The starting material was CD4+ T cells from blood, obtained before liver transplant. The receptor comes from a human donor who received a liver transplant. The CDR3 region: CASSPQGEKFF. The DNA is TGTGCCAGCTCACCACAAGGGGAGAAGTTCTTC.